This record concerns one T cell receptor beta chain sequence. As processed by the authors: Estimated nucleated cell counts came from reference gene primer amplification. Clones were sequenced by immunoSEQ multiplex PCR, and TCRdb holds only the in-frame ones, with some missing. The DNA was the basis for D and trimming; V, J and clone size are from that table. The profile shows 150,000 to 200,000 clones, 75% to 90% of them singletons. This sample was taken from a study of blood T cell repertoires in COVID-19. This CDR3 contains 16 residues. Trimming left V 5 bases short and J 6 bases short, with 22 bases between. Germline V lookup: CDR1 MNHEY, CDR2 SMNVEV (reference sequence).

J is TRBJ1-2 and V is TRBV27; D is possibly TRBD1 (6 bases). The sequence was obtained from a woman aged 55-69 years with acute or convalescent COVID-19. Sequencing was done on a sample of peripheral blood. Here the CDR3 reads CASSPRAPTGPHGYTF. The CDR3 coding sequence is TGTGCCAGCAGTCCAAGGGCCCCTACAGGGCCCCATGGCTACACCTTC.